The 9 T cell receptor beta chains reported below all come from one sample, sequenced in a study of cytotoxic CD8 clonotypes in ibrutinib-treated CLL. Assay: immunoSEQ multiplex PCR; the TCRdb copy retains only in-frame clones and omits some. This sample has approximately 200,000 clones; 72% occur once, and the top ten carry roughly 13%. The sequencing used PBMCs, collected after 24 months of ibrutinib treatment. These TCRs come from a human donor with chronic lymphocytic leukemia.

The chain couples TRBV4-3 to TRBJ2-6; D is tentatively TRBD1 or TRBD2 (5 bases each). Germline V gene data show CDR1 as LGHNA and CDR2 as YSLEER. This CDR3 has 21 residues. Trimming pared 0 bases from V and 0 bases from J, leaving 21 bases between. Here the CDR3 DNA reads TGCGCCAGCAGCCAAGATAATTGGGTTTCTGGGGGAAACTCTGGGGCCAACGTCCTGACTTTC. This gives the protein CASSQDNWVSGGNSGANVLTF.

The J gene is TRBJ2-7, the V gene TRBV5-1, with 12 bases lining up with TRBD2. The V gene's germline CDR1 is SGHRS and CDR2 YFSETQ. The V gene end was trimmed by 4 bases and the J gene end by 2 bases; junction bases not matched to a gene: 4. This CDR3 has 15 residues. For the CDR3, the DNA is TGCGCCAGCAGCCGAAGGACTAGCGGGACCTACGAGCAGTACTTC. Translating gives CASSRRTSGTYEQYF. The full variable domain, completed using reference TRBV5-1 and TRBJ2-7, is KAGVTQTPRYLIKTRGQQVTLSCSPISGHRSVSWYQQTPGQGLQFLFEYFSETQRNKGNFPGRFSGRQFSNSRSEMNVSTLELGDSALYLCASSRRTSGTYEQYFGPGTRLTVT.

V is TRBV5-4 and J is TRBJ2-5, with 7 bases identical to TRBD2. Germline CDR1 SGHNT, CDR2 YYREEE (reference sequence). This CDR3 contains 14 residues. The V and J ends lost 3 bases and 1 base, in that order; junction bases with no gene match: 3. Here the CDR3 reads CASSYSGSQETQYF. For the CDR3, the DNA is TGTGCCAGCAGCTATAGCGGGTCCCAAGAGACCCAGTACTTC.

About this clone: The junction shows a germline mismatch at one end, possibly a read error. DNA of the CDR3: TGTGCTAGCAGCGCGGCAAGTGGCCCGACGAACACCGGGGAGCTGTTTTTT. The encoded protein is CASSAASGPTNTGELFF. This rearrangement joins TRBV7-7 to TRBJ2-2, with no clear D. CDR1 and CDR2 (germline): SSHAT, FNYEAQ (reference sequence). The CDR3 consists of 17 residues.

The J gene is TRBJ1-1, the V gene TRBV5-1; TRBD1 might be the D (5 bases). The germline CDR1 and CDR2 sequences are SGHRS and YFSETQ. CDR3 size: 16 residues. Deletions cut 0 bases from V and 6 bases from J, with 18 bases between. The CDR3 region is CASSLASLQGSAEAFF. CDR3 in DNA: TGCGCCAGCAGCTTGGCCTCATTGCAGGGTAGCGCTGAAGCTTTCTTT.

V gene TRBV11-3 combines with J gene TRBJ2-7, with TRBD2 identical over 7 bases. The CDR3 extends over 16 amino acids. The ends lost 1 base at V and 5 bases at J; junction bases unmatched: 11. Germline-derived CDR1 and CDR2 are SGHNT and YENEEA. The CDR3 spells CASSLVRGRVRNEQYF. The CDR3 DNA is TGTGCCAGCAGCTTAGTACGCGGGAGAGTCCGGAACGAGCAGTACTTC.

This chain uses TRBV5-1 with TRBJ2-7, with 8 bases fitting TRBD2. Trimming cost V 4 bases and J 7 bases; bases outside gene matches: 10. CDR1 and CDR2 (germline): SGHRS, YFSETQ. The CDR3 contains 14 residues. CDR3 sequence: CASSTRPGTREQYF. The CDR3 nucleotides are TGCGCCAGCAGCACAAGACCTGGGACTAGAGAGCAGTACTTC.

The CDR3 nucleotides are TGCGCCAGCAGCTTGAATGCAGGGGACGAGCAGTACTTC. As protein: CASSLNAGDEQYF. The chain uses TRBV5-1 and TRBJ2-7, with D maybe TRBD1 (6 bases). Germline V gene lookup returns CDR1 SGHRS and CDR2 YFSETQ. The length of the CDR3 is 13 residues. V lost 1 base and J lost 5, with 10 bases in between. Filled out from reference TRBV5-1 and TRBJ2-7, the complete variable domain reads KAGVTQTPRYLIKTRGQQVTLSCSPISGHRSVSWYQQTPGQGLQFLFEYFSETQRNKGNFPGRFSGRQFSNSRSEMNVSTLELGDSALYLCASSLNAGDEQYFGPGTRLTVT.

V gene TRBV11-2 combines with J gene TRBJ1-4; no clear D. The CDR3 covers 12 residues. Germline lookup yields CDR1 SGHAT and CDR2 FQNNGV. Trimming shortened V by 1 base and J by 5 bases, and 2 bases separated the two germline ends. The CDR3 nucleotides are TGTGCCAGCAGCTTAGGGAATGAAAAACTGTTTTTT. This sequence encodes CASSLGNEKLFF. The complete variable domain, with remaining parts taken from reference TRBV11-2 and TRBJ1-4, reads EAGVAQSPRYKIIEKRQSVAFWCNPISGHATLYWYQQILGQGPKLLIQFQNNGVVDDSQLPKDRFSAERLKGVDSTLKIQPAKLEDSAVYLCASSLGNEKLFFGSGTQLSVL.